The present T cell receptor (beta chain) was sequenced within a study of T cells in Graves' hyperthyroidism and ophthalmopathy. Study-level information: The blood sample was taken at first diagnosis, before treatment began.

Overall study results and limits: Researchers found most expanded thyroid clonotypes above 0.001 in blood as well.

Ophthalmopathy cases met thresholds of Clinical Activity Score at least 3, NOSPECS grade at least 4 and duration under 3 months. Fresh peripheral blood, approximately 9.6 ml, yielded the PBMCs. Germline CDR1 and CDR2: LNHNV and YYDKDF (reference sequence). The CDR3 covers 15 residues. With V trimmed by 1 base and J by 3 bases, 5 bases remained unmatched. RNA transcripts provided the source from which TCR beta CDR3 regions were amplified. Carried out on the TCR CDR3, a first-round RT-PCR used the HTBI primer set. In TCRdb, the multiplex PCR reads were re-called with MiXCR into one record per CDR3 protein. Of hundreds of thousands of distinct CDR3 sequences listed, 14% to 15% were seen once; the top ten hold roughly an eighth. About this clonotype itself: Its specificity is unknown.

Source material: blood. The rearrangement joins TRBV15 to TRBJ2-7; 8 bases align to TRBD2. The sequence derives from a young man with Graves' ophthalmopathy. The CDR3 sequence: CATSRVAGLGYEQYF. The CDR3 nucleotides are TGTGCCACCAGCAGAGTAGCGGGGTTGGGCTACGAGCAGTACTTC.